The subject of this entry is one T cell receptor beta chain. This clone may be a read error of a much larger clone one base away. The study left out patients who had uncontrolled infection, other autoimmune disease, pregnancy or lactation. Fresh 10 ml peripheral blood yielded PBMCs. This entry is derived from a study of T cells in Graves' hyperthyroidism and ophthalmopathy. From RNA transcripts, TCR beta CDR3 regions were amplified. When the TCR CDR3 underwent first-round RT-PCR, the HTBI primer set was used. TCRdb fed the multiplex PCR reads into MiXCR, producing one record per CDR3 protein. The sample contains under 40,000 distinct CDR3 sequences, around 50% of which appear only once. Germline CDR1 is KGHSH and CDR2 is LQKENI. This CDR3 is 13 amino acids long.

This TCR was recovered from a woman between 45 and 60 years old with Graves' hyperthyroidism that later progressed to Graves' ophthalmopathy. The sample comprised blood. V usage is TRBV18 and J usage is TRBJ2-7; D remains unclear. CDR3 protein: CASSPQGRPERYF. The CDR3 DNA reads as TGTGCCAGCTCACCACAAGGAAGACCCGAGCGGTACTTC.